This record looks at one T cell receptor beta chain sequence and its context. The target antigen is unknown. This sample stems from a study of post-analysis software for immune sequencing data. Points from the study as a whole: Compared against controls, patients with multiple sclerosis displayed significantly lower normalized Chao1 diversity. Several TRBV segments were more frequent in patients than controls; TRBV5-6, TRBV5-1 and TRBV20-1 belonged to this group. F measure grouped same-batch samples tightly together.

Incorporated into the TCR beta cDNA libraries were unique molecular identifiers, which served to reduce PCR and sequencing biases. TCRdb itself ran the PCR reads through MiXCR, one entry per CDR3 protein. The table lists 700,000 to 900,000 distinct CDR3 sequences, under 60% of them singletons, with roughly 4.9% in the top ten. The V gene lost 7 bases and the J gene lost 6 bases, with 14 bases spanning the gap. CDR1 and CDR2 from the germline V gene are SNHLY and FYNNEI. The CDR3 is 13 residues long. The chain has TRBV2 and TRBJ2-3; D may match TRBD1 or TRBD2 (5 bases each). The sequence came from a girl under 18 with multiple sclerosis. The material sequenced was blood. The CDR3 spells CASMATEGDTQYF. The DNA for the CDR3 is TGTGCCAGCATGGCCACAGAGGGGGATACGCAGTATTTT.